The 19 T cell receptor beta chains below were found in one sample sequenced in a study of Ad26.COV2.S vaccination and SARS-CoV-2 variants. Sequencing was performed with immunoSEQ multiplex PCR; in TCRdb, only in-frame clones are kept and a portion is missing. Here the sample spans some 400,000 clones, roughly 90% being singletons. As for treatment: 19 received Ad26.COV2.S at low or high dose, single or two shots; a few received placebo; per-sample allocation not given. Specimen acquisition occurred on day 63 following the initial vaccine or placebo injection. Sequenced here: peripheral blood, sampled in a trial of Ad26.COV2.S vaccine versus placebo. These TCRs come from a person between 18 and 59 years old who received the Ad26.COV2.S COVID-19 vaccine or a placebo.

The chain employs TRBV19 and TRBJ2-5; TRBD1 agrees at 8 bases. The ends lost 10 bases at V and 1 base at J; junction bases unmatched: 11. Germline CDR1 is LNHDA and CDR2 is SQIVND (reference sequence). This CDR3 is 15 amino acids long. The CDR3 coding sequence is TGTGCCACCTCGTGGACAGGGACGGCCCAAGAGACCCAGTACTTC. Translation: CATSWTGTAQETQYF.

The genes are TRBV27 and TRBJ2-7, with D maybe TRBD2 (6 bases). V lost 3 bases to trimming and J lost 3 bases, with 12 bases between them. The CDR3 extends over 14 amino acids. Germline CDR1 reads MNHEY; CDR2 reads SMNVEV (reference sequence). CDR3: CASSFGLPNYEQYF. CDR3 DNA sequence: TGTGCCAGCAGTTTTGGACTACCAAACTACGAGCAGTACTTC.

This chain connects TRBV7-6 to TRBJ2-3; TRBD2 might be the D (6 bases). Germline CDR1 is SGHVS and CDR2 is FNYEAQ. V gave up 2 bases and J gave up 6 bases, with 18 bases separating them. This CDR3 has 16 amino acids. The CDR3 sequence: CASSLNGGANSDTQYF. In DNA, the CDR3 is TGTGCCAGCAGCTTAAATGGCGGGGCCAACTCCGATACGCAGTATTTT.

CDR3 DNA sequence: TGCAGCGTTGGGGGGGTCGGGGATCAGCCCCAGCATTTT. Protein sequence: CSVGGVGDQPQHF. The V call is TRBV29-1, the J call TRBJ1-5; possible D gene TRBD1, 5 bases. The CDR3 consists of 13 residues. The germline V gene encodes CDR1 SQVTM and CDR2 ANQGSEA. V was clipped by 4 bases and J by 5 bases, with 12 bases between them.

The V call is TRBV28, the J call TRBJ1-2, with a weak D call TRBD1 (6 bases). Germline CDR1 is MDHEN and CDR2 is SYDVKM. V lost 3 bases to trimming and J lost 7 bases, with 15 bases between them. The CDR3 has 14 amino acids. The CDR3 DNA reads as TGTGCCAGCAGTTTCGGGCAGGGGATTGCTGGCTACACCTTC. This sequence encodes CASSFGQGIAGYTF.

The rearrangement uses TRBV19 and TRBJ2-7; D is possibly TRBD1 (6 bases). The CDR3 contains 15 residues. The germline V gene has CDR1 LNHDA and CDR2 SQIVND (reference sequence). Deletions cut 3 bases from V and 2 bases from J, with 14 bases between. CDR3 in DNA: TGTGCCAGTAGTATTAGGTGGGGGCCTACCTACGAGCAGTACTTC. This translates into CASSIRWGPTYEQYF. The full variable domain, in which reference TRBV19 and TRBJ2-7 provide the parts outside the CDR3, is DGGITQSPKYLFRKEGQNVTLSCEQNLNHDAMYWYRQDPGQGLRLIYYSQIVNDFQKGDIAEGYSVSREKKESFPLTVTSAQKNPTAFYLCASSIRWGPTYEQYFGPGTRLTVT.

V gene TRBV7-9 combines with J gene TRBJ2-5; no definite D call. The CDR3 is made up of 13 amino acids. Trimming pared 0 bases from V and 4 bases from J, leaving 6 bases between. Germline V lookup: CDR1 SEHNR, CDR2 FQNEAQ (reference sequence). The CDR3 reads CASSLAGLETQYF. The CDR3 bases are TGTGCCAGCAGCTTAGCTGGTTTAGAGACCCAGTACTTC.

This chain uses TRBV2 with TRBJ2-3; the match to TRBD2 covers 9 bases. V was clipped by 5 bases and J by 0 bases; unmatched bases: 3. Germline CDR1 is SNHLY and CDR2 is FYNNEI. This CDR3 contains 15 residues. The CDR3 DNA reads TGTGCCAGCAGTACCCTAGCGGGGAGCACAGATACGCAGTATTTT. This sequence encodes CASSTLAGSTDTQYF.

The chain employs TRBV29-1 and TRBJ2-7, with 10 nucleotides matching TRBD2. Germline V gene data show CDR1 as SQVTM and CDR2 as ANQGSEA. This CDR3 comprises 14 residues. After removal of 5 bases from V and 2 bases from J, the junction contained 6 bases not matched to a gene. The CDR3 sequence is CSVSGTSVTYEQYF. The CDR3 bases are TGCAGCGTTAGCGGGACTAGCGTAACCTACGAGCAGTACTTC.

V gene TRBV4-2 combines with J gene TRBJ2-3; a possible D gene is TRBD2 (5 bases). V was cut by 6 bases and J by 2 bases, with 18 bases left in between. Germline V lookup: CDR1 LGHNA, CDR2 YNFKEQ. The length of the CDR3 is 16 residues. CDR3 residues: CASRPVKGENTDTQYF. In DNA, the CDR3 is TGTGCCAGCAGGCCGGTCAAGGGAGAGAACACAGATACGCAGTATTTT.

The chain couples TRBV6-5 to TRBJ2-2; 7 bases agree with TRBD1. V was clipped by 6 bases and J by 4 bases; unmatched bases: 5. Germline V gives CDR1 MNHEY, CDR2 SVGAGI. The CDR3 spans 14 residues. The CDR3 sequence: CASRADRLTGELFF. Written as DNA, the CDR3 is TGTGCCAGCAGGGCGGACAGGCTCACCGGGGAGCTGTTTTTT.

The V gene is TRBV6-5, the J gene TRBJ2-1; 7 bases fit TRBD2. Looked up from germline, CDR1 is MNHEY and CDR2 is SVGAGI. Trimming at V came to 6 bases and at J to 6 bases, leaving 11 bases not matched to a gene. CDR3 length: 15 residues. Here the CDR3 DNA reads TGTGCCAGCAGACGCGAGGGAGGGCGGGCCAATGAGCAGTTCTTC. It codes for CASRREGGRANEQFF.

V and J are TRBV6-1 and TRBJ2-3; D is unresolved. In germline, CDR1 is MNHNS, CDR2 SASEGT. The ends were cut back, 2 bases at V and 2 bases at J, with 17 bases in the middle. The CDR3 contains 17 residues. Written as DNA, the CDR3 is TGTGCCAGCAGTGAACGAGAAGAGGCATCCAACACAGATACGCAGTATTTT. The encoded protein is CASSEREEASNTDTQYF.

The chain's CDR3 is CASSRDRTYGYTF. The CDR3 coding sequence is TGTGCCAGCAGCCGGGACAGGACCTATGGCTACACCTTC. V and J are TRBV5-6 and TRBJ1-2; 8 bases are shared with TRBD1. Germline V gene sequence: CDR1 SGHDT, CDR2 YYEEEE. The CDR3 loop spans 13 amino acids. With V trimmed by 4 bases and J by 4 bases, 3 bases remained unmatched.

V gene TRBV10-3 combines with J gene TRBJ1-1; D gene uncertain. V shed 4 bases and J shed 3 bases, with 12 bases lying between them. CDR1 and CDR2 (germline): ENHRY, SYGVKD. This CDR3 has 14 residues. CDR3 sequence reads: CAISVPITDTEAFF. The CDR3 bases are TGTGCCATCAGTGTCCCTATAACGGACACTGAAGCTTTCTTT.

The rearrangement uses TRBV9 and TRBJ2-7, with 9 bases lining up with TRBD2. The CDR3 loop spans 17 amino acids. After removal of 4 bases from V and 0 bases from J, the junction contained 11 bases not matched to a gene. The germline V gene encodes CDR1 SGDLS and CDR2 YYNGEE. The CDR3 DNA is TGTGCCAGCAGCCCAAGTCGGCTAGCGGGGTCCTCCTACGAGCAGTACTTC. Its protein is CASSPSRLAGSSYEQYF.

V usage is TRBV19 and J usage is TRBJ2-3, with 8 bases lining up with TRBD2. Trimming removed 10 bases from V and 3 bases from J; junction bases left unmatched: 9. This CDR3 spans 14 amino acids. Germline V gene lookup returns CDR1 LNHDA and CDR2 SQIVND (reference sequence). The CDR3 DNA sequence: TGTGCCACTAGCGCAGCGGGAGAGACAGATACGCAGTATTTT. This encodes CATSAAGETDTQYF. Looking up the rest from reference TRBV19 and TRBJ2-3 gives the full variable domain: DGGITQSPKYLFRKEGQNVTLSCEQNLNHDAMYWYRQDPGQGLRLIYYSQIVNDFQKGDIAEGYSVSREKKESFPLTVTSAQKNPTAFYLCATSAAGETDTQYFGPGTRLTVL.

This chain joins TRBV13 and TRBJ1-1; TRBD1 matches at 8 bases. With V trimmed by 5 bases and J by 1 base, 3 bases remained unmatched. Germline V gene lookup returns CDR1 PRHDT and CDR2 FYEKMQ (reference sequence). This CDR3 has 14 residues. The CDR3 DNA sequence: TGTGCCAGCAGCCACGGACAGGGGAACACTGAAGCTTTCTTT. The encoded protein is CASSHGQGNTEAFF.

This chain connects TRBV5-6 to TRBJ2-6; 8 bases match TRBD1. Germline CDR1 is SGHDT and CDR2 is YYEEEE. The CDR3 sequence is 17 residues long. Unmatched junction bases numbered 6, after V lost 4 bases and J lost 0 bases. The CDR3 spells CASSKTGESSGANVLTF. The CDR3 DNA sequence: TGTGCCAGCAGCAAGACAGGGGAGTCCTCTGGGGCCAACGTCCTGACTTTC. Full variable domain (missing parts from reference TRBV5-6 and TRBJ2-6): DAGVTQSPTHLIKTRGQQVTLRCSPKSGHDTVSWYQQALGQGPQFIFQYYEEEERQRGNFPDRFSGHQFPNYSSELNVNALLLGDSALYLCASSKTGESSGANVLTFGAGSRLTVL.